Below are 30 T cell receptor beta chains sequenced from a single sample in a study of T cell changes during pregnancy in multiple sclerosis. Generated by immunoSEQ multiplex PCR, the TCRdb table keeps only in-frame clones and is missing some. This table has 50,000 to 65,000 clones, over 85% appearing once. This material consisted of CD8+ T cells from peripheral blood mononuclear cells, taken in the second trimester of pregnancy. These receptors all come from a female donor with multiple sclerosis, enrolled in a pregnancy study.

The J gene is TRBJ2-7, the V gene TRBV19; 9 bases match TRBD1. The junction had 12 bases not matched to a gene; V was cut back by 1 base and J by 5 bases. Per germline, CDR1 LNHDA and CDR2 SQIVND (reference sequence). The CDR3 sequence is 17 residues long. CDR3 bases: TGTGCCAGTAGTATAGGGACAGGGGTCGCCTTCCTCCACGAGCAGTACTTC. Encoded protein: CASSIGTGVAFLHEQYF. Together with reference TRBV19 and TRBJ2-7, the CDR3 gives the full variable domain: DGGITQSPKYLFRKEGQNVTLSCEQNLNHDAMYWYRQDPGQGLRLIYYSQIVNDFQKGDIAEGYSVSREKKESFPLTVTSAQKNPTAFYLCASSIGTGVAFLHEQYFGPGTRLTVT.

The chain is built from TRBV15 and TRBJ2-5; no firm D call. V lost 4 bases to trimming and J lost 3 bases, with 9 bases between them. This CDR3 is built from 13 residues. Germline V gives CDR1 LNHNV, CDR2 YYDKDF (reference sequence). The CDR3 coding sequence is TGTGCCACCAGCAAAGAGAGAAAAGAGACCCAGTACTTC. As protein: CATSKERKETQYF.

To note about this clone: Other nucleotide sequences in the sample specify the same CDR3. The chain links TRBV4-1 to TRBJ2-7; no definite D call. The length of the CDR3 is 13 residues. Germline lookup yields CDR1 MGHRA and CDR2 YSYEKL. The V end lost 4 bases, the J end lost 2 bases, and 9 bases lay between the germline ends. The DNA of the CDR3 is TGCGCCAGCAGCCTGACTGCGGCCTACGAGCAGTACTTC. Its protein product is CASSLTAAYEQYF.

Here the CDR3 reads CASGLGPQYEQYF. As DNA, the CDR3 is TGTGCTAGTGGTTTGGGACCACAGTACGAGCAGTACTTC. The chain couples TRBV12-5 to TRBJ2-7; D unclear. This CDR3 has 13 amino acids. V lost 1 base, J lost 4 bases, and 8 bases lay in between. Looked up from germline, CDR1 is LGHNT and CDR2 is FRNRAP.

The rearrangement links TRBV7-9 to TRBJ1-5; D is possibly TRBD1 (5 bases). CDR1 is SEHNR, CDR2 FQNEAQ, per germline (reference sequence). CDR3 length: 12 residues. Trimming cost V 8 bases and J 9 bases, with 14 bases left between them. CDR3 DNA sequence: TGTGCCAGCTCCCGGGGGGGAGGGCCCCAGCATTTT. This codes for CASSRGGGPQHF.

About this clone itself: A read error may produce the germline difference seen at one junction end. The rearrangement joins TRBV19 to TRBJ1-1, with D maybe TRBD1 (6 bases). Germline V gene sequence: CDR1 LNHDA, CDR2 SQIVND (reference sequence). The CDR3 sequence is 12 residues long. CDR3 bases: TGTGCCAGTAGTATGGGGGGGGGCCCGGATAAGTTT. Encoded protein: CASSMGGGPDKF.

Only one count was recorded for this clone. The chain recombines TRBV7-9 with TRBJ2-1; 9 bases map to TRBD1. This CDR3 spans 17 amino acids. Per the germline V gene, CDR1 is SEHNR and CDR2 is FQNEAQ (reference sequence). The ends lost 4 bases at V and 0 bases at J; junction bases unmatched: 7. This CDR3 reads CASSSPGQGSSYNEQFF. DNA for the CDR3: TGTGCCAGCAGCTCGCCGGGACAGGGAAGCTCCTACAATGAGCAGTTCTTC.

The chain links TRBV5-6 to TRBJ2-3; TRBD2 agrees at 7 bases. This CDR3 region has 15 residues. With V trimmed by 0 bases and J by 2 bases, 3 bases remained unmatched. Germline-derived CDR1 and CDR2 are SGHDT and YYEEEE. For the CDR3, the DNA is TGTGCCAGCAGCTTGGCGGGGACTAACACAGATACGCAGTATTTT. It specifies CASSLAGTNTDTQYF. The full variable domain, rest sourced from reference TRBV5-6 and TRBJ2-3, is DAGVTQSPTHLIKTRGQQVTLRCSPKSGHDTVSWYQQALGQGPQFIFQYYEEEERQRGNFPDRFSGHQFPNYSSELNVNALLLGDSALYLCASSLAGTNTDTQYFGPGTRLTVL.

The chain combines TRBV6-5 with TRBJ2-7; weak D call: TRBD2 (5 bases). The CDR3 is 15 residues long. Per germline, CDR1 MNHEY and CDR2 SVGAGI. Between the trimmed V and J ends, which lost 2 bases and 3 bases, there was a span of 14 bases. The CDR3 nucleotides read TGTGCCAGCAGTTACAGTCGCGGACGGGGCTACGAGCAGTACTTC. Amino acids: CASSYSRGRGYEQYF.

This chain uses TRBV9 with TRBJ2-1; the match to TRBD1 covers 11 bases. Germline V CDR1 and CDR2: SGDLS, YYNGEE. This CDR3 has 16 residues. Trimming cost V 0 bases and J 4 bases; bases outside gene matches: 3. The CDR3 is CASSVGGQGGYNEQFF. The CDR3 coding sequence is TGTGCCAGCAGCGTAGGGGGACAGGGGGGGTACAATGAGCAGTTCTTC.

The chain joins TRBV5-1 to TRBJ2-7; 8 bases map to TRBD1. The germline V gene has CDR1 SGHRS and CDR2 YFSETQ. This CDR3 comprises 14 residues. V dropped 4 bases and J dropped 2; count of bases not matched to a gene: 5. As DNA, the CDR3 is TGCGCCAGCAGCCAAGGACAGGGCGCCTACGAGCAGTACTTC. The encoded protein is CASSQGQGAYEQYF.

The CDR3 region has the DNA TGTGCCAGCAGGATGAACAGAAACTATGGCTACACCTTC. The encoded protein is CASRMNRNYGYTF. The genes are TRBV27 and TRBJ1-2; no clear D gene. The CDR3 is made up of 13 amino acids. V was shortened by 6 bases and J by 2 bases, with 10 bases between the two germline ends. CDR1 and CDR2 (germline): MNHEY, SMNVEV (reference sequence).

This chain uses TRBV5-1 with TRBJ2-7; D possibly corresponds to TRBD1 (5 bases). The CDR3 contains 13 residues. V lost 0 bases to trimming and J lost 5 bases, with 9 bases between them. CDR1 and CDR2 from the germline V gene are SGHRS and YFSETQ. CDR3 loop: CASSLAGSHEQYF. The CDR3 nucleotides read TGCGCCAGCAGCTTGGCAGGGTCCCACGAGCAGTACTTC.

This chain connects TRBV5-1 to TRBJ1-2; unclear D gene. The CDR3 totals 16 residues. In germline, CDR1 is SGHRS, CDR2 YFSETQ. Trimming stripped 0 bases from V and 3 bases from J, with 15 bases between. The CDR3 DNA reads TGCGCCAGCAGCTTGGAGGGAGGAGGGAGTTACTATGGCTACACCTTC. Its translation: CASSLEGGGSYYGYTF.

About this clone: In the same sample, other DNA sequences code for this CDR3. CDR3 amino acids: CASSQGTSGTYEQYF. The CDR3 nucleotides are TGTGCCAGCAGCCAAGGGACTAGCGGTACCTACGAGCAGTACTTC. V gene TRBV4-2 combines with J gene TRBJ2-7; TRBD2 agrees at 10 bases. Germline CDR1 and CDR2: LGHNA and YNFKEQ. CDR3 length equals 15 residues. Unmatched junction bases numbered 2, after V lost 1 base and J lost 2 bases.

The chain has TRBV7-2 and TRBJ2-7; 9 bases align to TRBD2. With 5 bases clipped from V and 0 bases from J, the junction kept 2 bases outside the gene matches. Germline lookup yields CDR1 SGHTA and CDR2 FQGNSA. The CDR3 length is 14 residues. CDR3 protein: CASSETSGSYEQYF. DNA of the CDR3: TGTGCCAGCAGCGAGACTAGCGGCTCCTACGAGCAGTACTTC.

The genes are TRBV7-6 and TRBJ1-1, with a tentative D call TRBD1 (5 bases). V shed 5 bases and J shed 1 base, with 14 bases lying between them. Germline V gene sequence: CDR1 SGHVS, CDR2 FNYEAQ. CDR3 length: 15 amino acids. CDR3 sequence (DNA): TGTGCCAGCAGCCCCGATGGGACTGCGAACACTGAAGCTTTCTTT. Encoded protein: CASSPDGTANTEAFF.

V is TRBV11-2 and J is TRBJ2-5, with 8 bases lining up with TRBD2. From germline, CDR1 is SGHAT and CDR2 FQNNGV. This CDR3 is 16 amino acids long. V was pared by 1 base and J by 5 bases, with 9 bases of the junction left unmatched. The CDR3 nucleotides are TGTGCCAGCAGCTTAGGCGGGACTAGAAATCGGGAGACCCAGTACTTC. Its protein product is CASSLGGTRNRETQYF.

J is TRBJ1-1 and V is TRBV13, with D unresolved. The CDR3 loop spans 12 amino acids. Germline-derived CDR1 and CDR2 are PRHDT and FYEKMQ (reference sequence). V was shortened by 4 bases and J by 4 bases, with 7 bases between the two germline ends. Written as DNA, the CDR3 is TGTGCCAGCAGCTCCCAGTTCACTGAAGCTTTCTTT. Residues: CASSSQFTEAFF. Filled out from reference TRBV13 and TRBJ1-1, the complete variable domain reads AAGVIQSPRHLIKEKRETATLKCYPIPRHDTVYWYQQGPGQDPQFLISFYEKMQSDKGSIPDRFSAQQFSDYHSELNMSSLELGDSALYFCASSSQFTEAFFGQGTRLTVV.

The CDR3 sequence is CASSGTNTDTQYF. The CDR3 nucleotides read TGTGCCAGCAGTGGGACTAACACAGATACGCAGTATTTT. The chain employs TRBV27 and TRBJ2-3, with 7 bases fitting TRBD2. The CDR3 sequence is 13 residues long. The junction had 1 base not matched to a gene; V was cut back by 5 bases and J by 2 bases. CDR1 and CDR2 (germline): MNHEY, SMNVEV (reference sequence).

This clone occurred once. The V gene is TRBV30, the J gene TRBJ2-7; D is perhaps TRBD1 (6 bases). The CDR3 length is 12 residues. The ends were cut back, 2 bases at V and 6 bases at J, with 11 bases in the middle. The germline CDR1 and CDR2 sequences are GTSNPN and SVGIG (reference sequence). This CDR3 reads CAWSLGGGEQYF. In DNA, the CDR3 is TGTGCCTGGAGTTTAGGGGGTGGCGAGCAGTACTTC.

The gene calls are TRBV9 and TRBJ2-1, with 7 bases that match TRBD2. J lost 0 bases, V lost 2 bases, and 5 bases had no gene match. Germline V CDR1 and CDR2: SGDLS, YYNGEE. CDR3 length: 16 amino acids. The CDR3 coding sequence is TGTGCCAGCAGCGTTGGTAGCGGGTCCTCCTACAATGAGCAGTTCTTC. Protein: CASSVGSGSSYNEQFF.

The chain joins TRBV9 to TRBJ2-3; TRBD2 matches at 9 bases. The germline V gene has CDR1 SGDLS and CDR2 YYNGEE. This CDR3 region has 14 residues. In nucleotides, the CDR3 is TGTGCAGGGTCAGGGCGGGAGGGCTCAGATACGCAGTATTTT. Amino acid sequence: CAGSGREGSDTQYF.

The V gene is TRBV7-6, the J gene TRBJ1-3; possibly TRBD1 for D (6 bases). Germline V CDR1 and CDR2: SGHVS, FNYEAQ. V was clipped by 0 bases and J by 0 bases, with 15 bases between them. The CDR3 is made up of 18 amino acids. The CDR3 reads CASSLALRGPYSGNTIYF. DNA of the CDR3: TGTGCCAGCAGCTTAGCGCTCAGGGGCCCCTACTCTGGAAACACCATATATTTT.

The chain couples TRBV27 to TRBJ2-1, with 9 bases that match TRBD2. This CDR3 has 16 residues. The germline V gene has CDR1 MNHEY and CDR2 SMNVEV (reference sequence). V trimming: 6 bases; J trimming: 0 bases; junction bases outside the gene matches: 6. CDR3 DNA: TGTGCCAGCAGCCGACTAGCGGCGAGCTCCTACAATGAGCAGTTCTTC. Its protein product is CASSRLAASSYNEQFF.

The J gene is TRBJ1-2, the V gene TRBV7-9, with D possibly TRBD1 on 6 matching bases. Looked up from germline, CDR1 is SEHNR and CDR2 is FQNEAQ (reference sequence). Trimming cost V 3 bases and J 6 bases, with 20 bases left between them. The CDR3 has 16 residues. CDR3 protein: CASSLGPQGWGNGYTF. The DNA for the CDR3 is TGTGCCAGCAGCTTGGGGCCTCAGGGGTGGGGAAATGGCTACACCTTC.

The chain joins TRBV30 to TRBJ2-1, with 9 bases identical to TRBD2. Germline loops: CDR1 GTSNPN, CDR2 SVGIG (reference sequence). This CDR3 has 15 amino acids. V lost 5 bases and J lost 7; bases outside the gene matches: 12. CDR3 loop: CAWSIGTSSENEQFF. The CDR3 DNA follows: TGTGCCTGGTCCATCGGGACTAGCTCTGAGAATGAGCAGTTCTTC.

The chain uses TRBV9 and TRBJ1-4; 7 bases line up with TRBD1. The J segment lost 1 base and the V segment lost 0 bases, leaving 9 bases of the junction unmatched. The CDR3 runs 18 residues. The germline CDR1 and CDR2 sequences are SGDLS and YYNGEE. The CDR3 nucleotides read TGTGCCAGCAGCGTAGATCCGGGACAGCTACTAACTAATGAAAAACTGTTTTTT. Protein product: CASSVDPGQLLTNEKLFF.

The chain is built from TRBV2 and TRBJ1-2, with 9 nucleotides matching TRBD1. CDR1 is SNHLY and CDR2 is FYNNEI in the germline V gene. The CDR3 length is 13 residues. The J segment lost 3 bases and the V segment lost 6 bases, leaving 2 bases of the junction unmatched. In DNA form, the CDR3 reads TGTGCCAGCAGGGGGACAGGGTACTATGGCTACACCTTC. This gives the protein CASRGTGYYGYTF.

A note on this clone: Other DNA sequences in this sample translate to the same CDR3. This chain connects TRBV19 to TRBJ2-1; the D gene is possibly TRBD1 (5 bases). Deletions cut 4 bases from V and 4 bases from J, with 5 bases between. This CDR3 has 12 amino acids. Germline-derived CDR1 and CDR2 are LNHDA and SQIVND (reference sequence). DNA of the CDR3: TGTGCCAGTAGTACAGGGTACAATGAGCAGTTCTTC. Protein product: CASSTGYNEQFF.